This T cell receptor (beta chain) comes out of a study of T cell repertoires in cytomegalovirus infection. Comments on this clonotype: The antigen is not known.

TCRdb called the reads again in MiXCR, with one record for every CDR3 protein. This sample has about 890,000 distinct CDR3 sequences, with approximately 31% found just once. The germline CDR1 and CDR2 sequences are DFQATT and SNEGSKA (reference sequence). V was clipped by 4 bases and J by 4 bases; unmatched bases: 9. The CDR3 runs to 14 residues. The sample in question was cultured CD8+ T cells from PBMCs, obtained from culture after CMV antigen stimulation. The TCR originated in a human donor in good health (CMV status not recorded). Some clones in this sample may be carry-over from other donors' samples. The chain couples TRBV20-1 to TRBJ1-2; 7 bases line up with TRBD1. CDR3 coding DNA: TGCAGTGCTACAGTGGGACAGAAACTCTATGGCTACACCTTC. Translated, it gives CSATVGQKLYGYTF.